This T cell receptor beta chain came from a study of human T cells and chemical hapten exposure. Per the germline V gene, CDR1 is SQVTM and CDR2 is ANQGSEA. The CDR3 runs 12 residues. Trimming pared 6 bases from V and 4 bases from J, leaving 12 bases between. Study-level results: The count of PT1 expanded TCRs correlated positively with patch test score. Expanded TCRs formed significantly more large CDR3 similarity clusters than controls.

Authors' analysis steps: The median was around 100,000 TCRs per sample, ranging about 20,000 to 690,600. MiXCR was run by TCRdb on the RACE reads, yielding one entry per CDR3 protein. TCRdb's processing, not the authors' own work, is the source of the V and J calls. The table has about 73,000 distinct CDR3 sequences, around 7.9% seen once. Stated time point: patch test 2, 6 weeks after DPC sensitization. Treatment defined: therapeutic diphenylcyclopropenone sensitization with weekly scalp DPC. At least ten counts were recorded for this clonotype. The target antigen is unknown. The specimen comprised whole blood, sampled in connection with sensitization to the hapten diphenylcyclopropenone (DPC). The genes are TRBV29-1 and TRBJ1-1; no reliable D call. The TCR sequence derives from a woman aged 50 to 60 with alopecia areata. Some clones in this sample may be carry-over from other donors' samples. The CDR3 here is CSVRVESTEAFF. The CDR3 region has the DNA TGCAGCGTCCGGGTAGAAAGCACTGAAGCTTTCTTT.